This TCR beta chain was found in a study of blood T cells in healthy people across ages. Study conclusions and caveats: A strong correlation was found between TCR beta diversity and the percentage of naive T cells. Roughly linearly, TCR beta diversity per million T cells fell as age increased.

The germline V gene encodes CDR1 DFQATT and CDR2 SNEGSKA (reference sequence). CDR3 length equals 15 residues. The V and J ends lost 1 base and 5 bases respectively, with 15 bases between them. This clonotype was seen more than once but under ten times. What it recognizes is unknown. Every donor contributed about 10 milliliters of peripheral blood by blood draw. Samples each yielded at least 5 micrograms of total RNA. Using a J-beta primer mix together with a sample-barcoded 5' primer, a second PCR was run for roughly 6 to 12 cycles. MiXCR, run by TCRdb on the 5' RACE reads, gives a single entry per CDR3 protein. The sample records around 1.7 million distinct CDR3 sequences, 28% being singletons.

The clonotype comes from a woman in her 30s in good health. The chain uses TRBV20-1 and TRBJ1-5; D ambiguous. The sample comprised blood. CDR3 DNA: TGCAGTGCTAGAGGCTCTATCGGCGGGGATCAGCCCCAGCATTTT. Translation gives CSARGSIGGDQPQHF.